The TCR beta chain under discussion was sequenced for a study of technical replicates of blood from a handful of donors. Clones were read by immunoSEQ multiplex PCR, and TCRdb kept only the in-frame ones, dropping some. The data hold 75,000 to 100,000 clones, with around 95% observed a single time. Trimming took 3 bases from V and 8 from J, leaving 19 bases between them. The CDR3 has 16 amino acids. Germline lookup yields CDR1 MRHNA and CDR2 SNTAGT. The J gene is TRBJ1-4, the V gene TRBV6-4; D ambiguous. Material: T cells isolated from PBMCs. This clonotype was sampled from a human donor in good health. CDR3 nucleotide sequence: TGTGCCAGCAGTGAAGACGGATTTAATCGAGGCGAAAAACTGTTTTTT. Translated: CASSEDGFNRGEKLFF.